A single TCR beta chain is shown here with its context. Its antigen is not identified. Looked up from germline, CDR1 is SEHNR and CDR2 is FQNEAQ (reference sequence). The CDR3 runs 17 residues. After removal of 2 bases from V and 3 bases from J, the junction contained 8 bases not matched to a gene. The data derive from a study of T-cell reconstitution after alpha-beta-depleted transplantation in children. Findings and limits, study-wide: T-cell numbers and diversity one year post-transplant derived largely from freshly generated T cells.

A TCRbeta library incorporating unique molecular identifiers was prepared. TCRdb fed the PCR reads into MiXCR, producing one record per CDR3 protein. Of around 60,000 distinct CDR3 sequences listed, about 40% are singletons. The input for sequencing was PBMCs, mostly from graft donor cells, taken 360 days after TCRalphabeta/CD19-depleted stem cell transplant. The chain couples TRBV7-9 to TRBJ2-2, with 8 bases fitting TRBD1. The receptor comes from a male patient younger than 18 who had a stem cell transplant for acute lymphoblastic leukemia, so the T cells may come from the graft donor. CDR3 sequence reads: CASSLPNTGQDTGELFF. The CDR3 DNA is TGTGCCAGCAGCTTACCAAACACGGGACAGGACACCGGGGAGCTGTTTTTT. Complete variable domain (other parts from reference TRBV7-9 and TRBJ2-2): DTGVSQNPRHKITKRGQNVTFRCDPISEHNRLYWYRQTLGQGPEFLTYFQNEAQLEKSRLLSDRFSAERPKGSFSTLEIQRTEQGDSAMYLCASSLPNTGQDTGELFFGEGSRLTVL.